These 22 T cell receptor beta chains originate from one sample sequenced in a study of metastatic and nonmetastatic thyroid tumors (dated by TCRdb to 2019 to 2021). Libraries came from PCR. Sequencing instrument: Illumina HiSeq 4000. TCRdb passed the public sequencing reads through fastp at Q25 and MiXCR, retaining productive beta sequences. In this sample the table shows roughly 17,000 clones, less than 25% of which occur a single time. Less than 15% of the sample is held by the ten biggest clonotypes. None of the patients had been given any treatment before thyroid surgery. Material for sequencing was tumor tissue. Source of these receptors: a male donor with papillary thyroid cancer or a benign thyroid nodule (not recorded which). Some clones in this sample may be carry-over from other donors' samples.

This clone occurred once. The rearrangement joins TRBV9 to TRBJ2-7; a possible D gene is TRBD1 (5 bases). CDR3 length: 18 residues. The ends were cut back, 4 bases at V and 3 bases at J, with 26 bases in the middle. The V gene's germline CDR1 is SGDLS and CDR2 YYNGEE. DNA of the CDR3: TGTGCCAGCAGCCCCTCCGGACACCCGGGCCCTAAGATCTACGAGCAGTACTTC. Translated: CASSPSGHPGPKIYEQYF.

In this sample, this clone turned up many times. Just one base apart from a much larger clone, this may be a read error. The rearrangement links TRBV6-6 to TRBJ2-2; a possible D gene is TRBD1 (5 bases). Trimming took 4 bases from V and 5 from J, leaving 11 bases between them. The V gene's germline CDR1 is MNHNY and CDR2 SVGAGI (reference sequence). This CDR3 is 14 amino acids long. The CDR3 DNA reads TGTGCCAGCAGTTTTGGACAAACGACCGGGGAGCTGTTTTTT. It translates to CASSFGQTTGELFF.

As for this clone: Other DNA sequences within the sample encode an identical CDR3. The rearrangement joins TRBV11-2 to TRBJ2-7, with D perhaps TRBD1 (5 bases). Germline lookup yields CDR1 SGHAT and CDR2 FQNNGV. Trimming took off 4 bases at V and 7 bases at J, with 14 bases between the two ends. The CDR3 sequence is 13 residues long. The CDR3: CASSSPTGKEQYF. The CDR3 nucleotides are TGTGCCAGCAGCTCTCCCACAGGTAAAGAGCAGTACTTC.

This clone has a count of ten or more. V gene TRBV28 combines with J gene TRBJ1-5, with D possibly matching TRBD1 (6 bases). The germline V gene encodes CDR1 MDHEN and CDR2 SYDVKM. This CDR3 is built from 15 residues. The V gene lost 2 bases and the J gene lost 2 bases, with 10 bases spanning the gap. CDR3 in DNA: TGTGCCAGCAGTTTACTTTACAGGGGCAATCAGCCCCAGCATTTT. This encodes CASSLLYRGNQPQHF.

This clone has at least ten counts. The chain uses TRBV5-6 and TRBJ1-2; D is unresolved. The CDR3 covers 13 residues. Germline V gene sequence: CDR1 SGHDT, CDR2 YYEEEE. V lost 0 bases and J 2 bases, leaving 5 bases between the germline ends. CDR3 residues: CASSLGQNYGYTF. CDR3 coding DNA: TGTGCCAGCAGCTTGGGGCAGAACTATGGCTACACCTTC. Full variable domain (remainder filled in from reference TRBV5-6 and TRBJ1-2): DAGVTQSPTHLIKTRGQQVTLRCSPKSGHDTVSWYQQALGQGPQFIFQYYEEEERQRGNFPDRFSGHQFPNYSSELNVNALLLGDSALYLCASSLGQNYGYTFGSGTRLTVV.

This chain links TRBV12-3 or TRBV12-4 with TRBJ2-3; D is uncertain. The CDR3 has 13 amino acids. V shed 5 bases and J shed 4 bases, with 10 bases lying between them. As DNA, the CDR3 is TGTGCCAGCAGTCTGGTGGGTCCAGATACGCAGTATTTT. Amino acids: CASSLVGPDTQYF.

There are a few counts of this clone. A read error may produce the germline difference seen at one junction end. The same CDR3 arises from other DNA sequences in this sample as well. The CDR3 is CASSSTLGGPSGANVLTF. In DNA, the CDR3 is TGTGCCAGCAGTTCTACACTGGGAGGCCCCTCTGGGGCAAACGTCCTGACTTTC. V gene TRBV28 combines with J gene TRBJ2-6; D may be TRBD2 (6 bases). The CDR3 runs 18 residues. Germline loops: CDR1 MDHEN, CDR2 SYDVKM.

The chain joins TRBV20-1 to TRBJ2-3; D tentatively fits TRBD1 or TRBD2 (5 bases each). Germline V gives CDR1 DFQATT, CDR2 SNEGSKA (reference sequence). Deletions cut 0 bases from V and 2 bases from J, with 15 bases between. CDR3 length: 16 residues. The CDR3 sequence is CSARDSFRDHTDTQYF. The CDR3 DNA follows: TGCAGTGCTAGAGATAGCTTCCGGGACCACACAGATACGCAGTATTTT.

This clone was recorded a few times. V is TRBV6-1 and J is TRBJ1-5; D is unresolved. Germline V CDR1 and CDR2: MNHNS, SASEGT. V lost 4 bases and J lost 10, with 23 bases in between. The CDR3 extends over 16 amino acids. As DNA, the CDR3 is TGTGCCAGCAGTGGGGCCCCGACATTCTACGCATATCCCCAGCATTTT. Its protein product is CASSGAPTFYAYPQHF.

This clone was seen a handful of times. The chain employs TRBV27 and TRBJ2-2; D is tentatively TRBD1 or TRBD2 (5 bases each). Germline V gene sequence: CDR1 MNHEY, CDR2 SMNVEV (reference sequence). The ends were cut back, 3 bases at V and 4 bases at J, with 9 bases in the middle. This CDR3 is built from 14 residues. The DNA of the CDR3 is TGTGCCAGCAGTTTCCGGGACCCCACCGGGGAGCTGTTTTTT. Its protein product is CASSFRDPTGELFF.

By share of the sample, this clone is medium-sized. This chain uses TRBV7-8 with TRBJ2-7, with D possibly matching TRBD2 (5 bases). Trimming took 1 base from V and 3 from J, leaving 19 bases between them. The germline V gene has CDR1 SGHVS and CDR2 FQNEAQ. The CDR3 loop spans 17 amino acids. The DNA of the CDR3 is TGTGCCAGCAGCTTAGGGCTAGGAGGTCAAATCCACTACGAGCAGTACTTC. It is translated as CASSLGLGGQIHYEQYF.

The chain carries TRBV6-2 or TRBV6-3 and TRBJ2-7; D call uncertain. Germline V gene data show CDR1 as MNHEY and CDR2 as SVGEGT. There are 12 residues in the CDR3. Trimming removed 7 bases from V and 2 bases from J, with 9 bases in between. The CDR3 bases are TGTGCCAGCACGGACCTGCCCTACGAGCAGTACTTC. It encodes CASTDLPYEQYF.

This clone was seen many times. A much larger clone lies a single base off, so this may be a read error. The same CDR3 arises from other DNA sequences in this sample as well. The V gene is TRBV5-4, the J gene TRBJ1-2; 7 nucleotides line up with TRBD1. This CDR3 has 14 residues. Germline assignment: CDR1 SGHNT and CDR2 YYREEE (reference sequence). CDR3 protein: CASSRTQGTYGYTF. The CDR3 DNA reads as TGCGCCAGCAGCCGAACACAGGGGACCTATGGCTACACCTTC.

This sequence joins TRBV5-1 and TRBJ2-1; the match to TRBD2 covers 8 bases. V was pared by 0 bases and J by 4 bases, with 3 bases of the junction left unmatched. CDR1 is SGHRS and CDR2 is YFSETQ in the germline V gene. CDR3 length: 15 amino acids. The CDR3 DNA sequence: TGCGCCAGCAGCTTGGTAACTAGCGGTTACAATGAGCAGTTCTTC. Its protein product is CASSLVTSGYNEQFF.

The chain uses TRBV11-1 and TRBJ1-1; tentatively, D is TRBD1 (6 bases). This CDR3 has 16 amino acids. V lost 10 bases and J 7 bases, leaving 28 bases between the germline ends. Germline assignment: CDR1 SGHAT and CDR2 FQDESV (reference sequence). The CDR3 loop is CAIIVEWDKRMREAFF. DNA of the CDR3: TGTGCCATCATAGTGGAGTGGGACAAACGGATGCGTGAAGCTTTCTTT.

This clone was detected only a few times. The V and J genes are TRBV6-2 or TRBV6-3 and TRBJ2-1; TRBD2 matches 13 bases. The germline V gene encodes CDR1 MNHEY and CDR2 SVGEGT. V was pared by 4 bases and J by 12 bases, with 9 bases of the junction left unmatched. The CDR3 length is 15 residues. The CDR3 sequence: CASSLGLAGVLWQFF. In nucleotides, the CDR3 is TGTGCCAGCAGTTTAGGACTAGCGGGAGTACTTTGGCAGTTCTTC.

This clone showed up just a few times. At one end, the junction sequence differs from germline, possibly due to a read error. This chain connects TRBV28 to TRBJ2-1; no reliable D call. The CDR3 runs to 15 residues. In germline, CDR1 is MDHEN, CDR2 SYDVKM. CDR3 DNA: TGTGCCAGTAGTTTAGGCCAGGTCGACTACAATGAGCAGTTCTTC. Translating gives CASSLGQVDYNEQFF. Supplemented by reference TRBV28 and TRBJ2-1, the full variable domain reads DVKVTQSSRYLVKRTGEKVFLECVQDMDHENMFWYRQDPGLGLRLIYFSYDVKMKEKGDIPEGYSVSREKKERFSLILESASTNQTSMYLCASSLGQVDYNEQFFGPGTRLTVL.

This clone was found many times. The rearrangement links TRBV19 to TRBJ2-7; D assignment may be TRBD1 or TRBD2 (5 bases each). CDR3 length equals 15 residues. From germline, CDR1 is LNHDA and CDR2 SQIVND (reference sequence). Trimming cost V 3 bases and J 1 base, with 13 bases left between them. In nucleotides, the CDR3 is TGTGCCAGTAGTATTGCCGGGACGGCTTCCTACGAGCAGTACTTC. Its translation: CASSIAGTASYEQYF.

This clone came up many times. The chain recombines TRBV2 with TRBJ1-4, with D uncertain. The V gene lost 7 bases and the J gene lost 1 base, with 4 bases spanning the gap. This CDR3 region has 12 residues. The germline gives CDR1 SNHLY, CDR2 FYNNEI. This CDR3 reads CASTVTNEKLFF. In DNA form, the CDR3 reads TGTGCCAGCACAGTAACTAATGAAAAACTGTTTTTT.

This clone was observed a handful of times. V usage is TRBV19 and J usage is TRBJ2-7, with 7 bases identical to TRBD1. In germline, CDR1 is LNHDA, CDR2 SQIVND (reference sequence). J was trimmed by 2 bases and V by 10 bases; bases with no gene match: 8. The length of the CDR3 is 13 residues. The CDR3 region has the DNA TGTGCCACCCTCGGGACAGTCACCTACGAGCAGTACTTC. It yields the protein CATLGTVTYEQYF.

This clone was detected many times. DNA of the CDR3: TGTGCCAGCAGTCCTCTAGCGGGGGGTTACAATGAGCAGTTCTTC. Its protein product is CASSPLAGGYNEQFF. The chain employs TRBV12-3 or TRBV12-4 and TRBJ2-1; 11 bases agree with TRBD2. This CDR3 comprises 15 residues. V dropped 5 bases and J dropped 4; count of bases not matched to a gene: 4.

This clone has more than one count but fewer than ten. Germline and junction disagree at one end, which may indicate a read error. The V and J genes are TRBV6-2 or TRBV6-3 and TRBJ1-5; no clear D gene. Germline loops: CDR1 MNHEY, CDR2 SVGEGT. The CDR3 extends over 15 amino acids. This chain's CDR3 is CASSSYGLGFQPHHF. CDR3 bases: TGTGCCAGCAGTTCTTACGGGCTTGGGTTTCAGCCCCACCATTTC.